This T cell receptor (beta chain) was found in a study of shared clonotypes between healthy human individuals. Notes on this clone: Its specificity is not known.

Genomic DNA of every subset was divided equally among multiple immunoSEQ plates. Sequenced by immunoSEQ multiplex PCR; TCRdb stores in-frame clones only, minus some. Of under 750,000 clones in the sample, around 70% were seen once. Notes on the study in general: Sampling used blood alone; tissue repertoires probably differ.

Splitting of CD4+ cells produced CD45RA+ naive and CD45RA-negative memory subsets. This clonotype was obtained from a woman aged 25 to 39 in good health. Sample: memory CD4+ T cells sorted from blood. Indicated subset: CD45RA-negative fraction.

The CDR3, as DNA: TGCAGCGTTGTGGTCTCAGGGGGAAACACCATATATTTT. Encoded protein: CSVVVSGGNTIYF. The rearrangement links TRBV29-1 to TRBJ1-3; TRBD1 is a possible D gene (5 bases). With 4 bases removed from V and 4 bases from J, the gap between germline ends came to 11 bases. From germline, CDR1 is SQVTM and CDR2 ANQGSEA. The CDR3 length is 13 residues.